The source of this T cell receptor (beta chain) is a study of blood T cell repertoires in COVID-19. Study background: Both acute and convalescent COVID-19 samples were obtained from the United States, Italy and Spain. PBMCs, B-cell-depleted T cells, or T cells provided the cDNA or gDNA that made up the material.

Study processing details: Scientists estimated how many nucleated cells there were by amplifying reference gene primers. Sequencing was performed with immunoSEQ multiplex PCR; in TCRdb, only in-frame clones are kept and a portion is missing. V, J and clone size derive from that table, while D and trimming were established from the DNA sequence. This table holds some 100,000 clones, almost 85% found once. Between the trimmed V and J ends, which lost 2 bases and 5 bases, there was a span of 9 bases. Per the germline V gene, CDR1 is LGHDT and CDR2 is YNNKEL (reference sequence). This CDR3 contains 14 residues.

V and J are TRBV3-1 (or the pseudogene TRBV3-2) and TRBJ1-4; D remains unclear. The material sequenced was peripheral blood. The sequence was collected from a man between 50 and 59 years old with active or convalescent COVID-19. The CDR3 is CASSQQTTNEKLFF. In DNA form, the CDR3 reads TGTGCCAGCAGCCAACAGACTACAAATGAAAAACTGTTTTTT.